This T cell receptor beta chain was sequenced during a study of CD8 T cells in Susac syndrome. When the RNA was reverse transcribed, random hexamers were used with an input of about 0.5 to 1 ug. One entry per CDR3 protein results from TCRdb running MiXCR on the immunoSEQ multiplex PCR reads. The sample shows 110,000 to 150,000 distinct CDR3 sequences, nearly 97% of them seen only once. This clonotype was observed a few times. The CDR3 sequence is 14 residues long. The germline V gene has CDR1 PRHDT and CDR2 FYEKMQ (reference sequence). Trimming removed 0 bases at V and 1 base at J, with 6 bases between.

Sequenced input: CD4+ T cells from PBMCs. This clonotype originated in a human donor with Susac syndrome. The rearrangement joins TRBV13 to TRBJ2-5; D remains ambiguous. For the CDR3, the DNA is TGTGCCAGCAGCTTAGGGGCGGCCCAAGAGACCCAGTACTTC. It translates to CASSLGAAQETQYF.